This T cell receptor (beta chain) was captured by sequencing in a study of memory CD4+ T cells and cytomegalovirus serostatus. Study conclusions and caveats: Each of roughly 65 CMV-associated TCRbeta sequences occurred in one to five individuals.

The sort gate was single viable CD3+CD4+CD8-CD45RO+ cells for memory CD4+ T cells. With regard to this clone: The target antigen is unknown.

The CDR3 runs to 15 residues. V lost 4 bases to trimming and J lost 7 bases; unmatched junction nucleotides: 6. The germline CDR1 and CDR2 sequences are SGDLS and YYNGEE. Assay used: immunoSEQ multiplex PCR; TCRdb lists only in-frame clones, some missing. The sample gives approximately 50,000 clones, under 80% of which show up once; 0.65% to 0.85% is in the top ten. The V gene is TRBV9, the J gene TRBJ2-1, with 12 bases fitting TRBD2. Specimen: memory CD4+ T cells from blood. The TCR comes from an adult in good health and CMV-seronegative. CDR3 nucleotide sequence: TGTGCCAGCAGCCCGACTAGCGGGAGAGGGAATGAGCAGTTCTTC. This translates into CASSPTSGRGNEQFF.